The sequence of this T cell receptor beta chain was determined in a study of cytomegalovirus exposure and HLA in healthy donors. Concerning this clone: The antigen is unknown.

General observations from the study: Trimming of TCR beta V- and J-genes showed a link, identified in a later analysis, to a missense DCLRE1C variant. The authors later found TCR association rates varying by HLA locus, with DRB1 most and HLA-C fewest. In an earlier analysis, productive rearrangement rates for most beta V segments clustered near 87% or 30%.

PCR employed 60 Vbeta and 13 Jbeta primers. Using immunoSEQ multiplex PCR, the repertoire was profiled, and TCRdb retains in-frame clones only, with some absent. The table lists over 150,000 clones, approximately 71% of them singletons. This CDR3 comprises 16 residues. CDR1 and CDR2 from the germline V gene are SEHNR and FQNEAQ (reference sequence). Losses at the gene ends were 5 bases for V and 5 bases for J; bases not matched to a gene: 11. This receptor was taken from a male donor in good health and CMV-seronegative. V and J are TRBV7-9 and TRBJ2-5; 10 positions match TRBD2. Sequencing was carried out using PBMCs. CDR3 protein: CASSPRVSGGTETQYF. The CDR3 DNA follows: TGTGCCAGCAGCCCCCGAGTTAGCGGGGGGACCGAGACCCAGTACTTC.